The 27 T cell receptor beta chains listed next were all sequenced from one sample in a study of blood T cell repertoires in COVID-19. Generated by immunoSEQ multiplex PCR, the TCRdb table keeps only in-frame clones and is missing some. This repertoire shows 210,000 or so clones, 65% to 90% found once; its top ten account for 4.5% to 5.5%. Sequencing input: peripheral blood. Source of these receptors: a man aged 45 to 65 with COVID-19, enrolled during active disease.

The gene calls are TRBV9 and TRBJ2-7; unclear D gene. V gave up 0 bases and J gave up 5 bases, with 9 bases separating them. There are 13 residues in the CDR3. Germline-derived CDR1 and CDR2 are SGDLS and YYNGEE. This CDR3 is CASSVGSGDEQYF. The DNA for the CDR3 is TGTGCCAGCAGCGTAGGGTCCGGAGACGAGCAGTACTTC.

There are a few counts of this clone. V and J are TRBV4-3 and TRBJ1-3; no clear D. There are 15 residues in the CDR3. CDR1 and CDR2 (germline): LGHNA, YSLEER. With 0 bases removed from V and 0 bases from J, the gap between germline ends came to 6 bases. The CDR3 region is CASSQDRFSGNTIYF. The CDR3 DNA reads TGCGCCAGCAGCCAAGATCGGTTCTCTGGAAACACCATATATTTT.

This clone was seen just once. The chain links TRBV5-4 to TRBJ1-1, with TRBD1 identical over 11 bases. V shed 4 bases, J shed 10 bases, and the junction held 12 bases outside the gene matches. Germline V lookup: CDR1 SGHNT, CDR2 YYREEE (reference sequence). The CDR3 contains 15 residues. CDR3 amino acids: CASSRGTGGTNGAFF. The CDR3 nucleotides are TGTGCCAGCAGCAGAGGGACAGGGGGGACGAACGGAGCTTTCTTT.

The J gene is TRBJ1-1, the V gene TRBV28; 7 bases agree with TRBD1. V was clipped by 2 bases and J by 3 bases; unmatched bases: 3. The CDR3 totals 14 residues. CDR1 and CDR2 from the germline V gene are MDHEN and SYDVKM. CDR3 region: CASSLLRGYTEAFF. CDR3 bases: TGTGCCAGCAGTTTACTCAGGGGGTACACTGAAGCTTTCTTT.

The V gene is TRBV3-1 (or the pseudogene TRBV3-2), the J gene TRBJ2-2, with TRBD2 matching 7 bases. The J segment lost 7 bases and the V segment lost 2 bases, leaving 7 bases of the junction unmatched. CDR3 length: 15 residues. Germline V lookup: CDR1 LGHDT, CDR2 YNNKEL (reference sequence). CDR3 region: CASSQYGLVSGELFF. CDR3 nucleotide sequence: TGTGCCAGCAGCCAATATGGACTAGTAAGCGGGGAGCTGTTTTTT.

The gene calls are TRBV19 and TRBJ2-6; D is possibly TRBD1 (6 bases). There are 18 residues in the CDR3. CDR1 is LNHDA and CDR2 is SQIVND in the germline V gene (reference sequence). Trimming took 4 bases from V and 0 from J, leaving 16 bases between them. CDR3 amino acids: CASSKDPRGSSGANVLTF. CDR3 nucleotides: TGTGCCAGTAGTAAAGACCCCAGGGGAAGCTCTGGGGCCAACGTCCTGACTTTC.

The chain carries TRBV5-5 and TRBJ2-3, with D hard to call. V lost 1 base, J lost 1 base, and 7 bases lay in between. Germline values: CDR1 SGHKS, CDR2 YYEKEE (reference sequence). The CDR3 contains 14 residues. Written as DNA, the CDR3 is TGTGCCAGCAGCTTGACTCGCGGCACAGATACGCAGTATTTT. Translating it yields CASSLTRGTDTQYF.

This chain uses TRBV5-4 with TRBJ2-1; TRBD2 agrees at 10 bases. Germline assignment: CDR1 SGHNT and CDR2 YYREEE (reference sequence). The CDR3 runs 16 residues. V gave up 4 bases and J gave up 5 bases; unmatched junction bases: 9. The CDR3, as DNA: TGTGCCAGCAGCCCTCGGACTAGCGGACCTCACAATGAGCAGTTCTTC. This encodes CASSPRTSGPHNEQFF.

This clone was detected ten times or more. The rearrangement uses TRBV5-4 and TRBJ2-2; D not resolved. This CDR3 comprises 13 residues. V was clipped by 1 base and J by 6 bases, with 7 bases between them. Germline loops: CDR1 SGHNT, CDR2 YYREEE (reference sequence). The CDR3 DNA sequence: TGTGCCAGCAGCTTGCCCGGAGCCGGGGAGCTGTTTTTT. This sequence encodes CASSLPGAGELFF.

The chain is built from TRBV27 and TRBJ2-2, with TRBD2 matching 11 bases. This CDR3 spans 17 amino acids. Unmatched junction bases numbered 3, after V lost 2 bases and J lost 1 base. CDR1 is MNHEY and CDR2 is SMNVEV in the germline V gene (reference sequence). The CDR3 DNA reads TGTGCCAGCAGTTTAAAGGGACTAGCGGTGAACACCGGGGAGCTGTTTTTT. Its protein is CASSLKGLAVNTGELFF.

The chain combines TRBV29-1 with TRBJ2-1; 7 bases map to TRBD1. Germline V CDR1 and CDR2: SQVTM, ANQGSEA. There are 13 residues in the CDR3. V shed 4 bases, J shed 4 bases, and the junction held 4 bases outside the gene matches. CDR3 nucleotides: TGCAGCGTTGGGGGGACAGAATACAATGAGCAGTTCTTC. Its protein is CSVGGTEYNEQFF.

This sequence joins TRBV3-1 (or the pseudogene TRBV3-2) and TRBJ2-7; the D gene is possibly TRBD2 (6 bases). Germline values: CDR1 LGHDT, CDR2 YNNKEL (reference sequence). This CDR3 is 12 amino acids long. Deletions cut 4 bases from V and 12 bases from J, with 16 bases between. DNA of the CDR3: TGTGCCAGCAGCCCAGAGGAGGGGCGCATGTACTTC. Translated: CASSPEEGRMYF.

The chain recombines TRBV5-1 with TRBJ2-7; 10 nucleotides agree with TRBD2. The length of the CDR3 is 15 residues. Trimming took 1 base from V and 6 from J; bases not matched to a gene: 7. The germline CDR1 and CDR2 sequences are SGHRS and YFSETQ. The CDR3 nucleotides read TGCGCCAGCAGCTTGCTAGCGGGGGAAAGGGTCGAGCAGTACTTC. Residues: CASSLLAGERVEQYF. The whole variable domain, filled in from reference TRBV5-1 and TRBJ2-7, reads KAGVTQTPRYLIKTRGQQVTLSCSPISGHRSVSWYQQTPGQGLQFLFEYFSETQRNKGNFPGRFSGRQFSNSRSEMNVSTLELGDSALYLCASSLLAGERVEQYFGPGTRLTVT.

With regard to this clone: With a much larger clone just one base away, this may be a read error. The V gene is TRBV7-6, the J gene TRBJ2-7; 11 positions agree with TRBD1. The V gene end was trimmed by 4 bases and the J gene end by 3 bases; junction bases not matched to a gene: 2. The V gene's germline CDR1 is SGHVS and CDR2 FNYEAQ. The CDR3 extends over 14 amino acids. The CDR3 DNA reads as TGTGCCAGCAGCTCGGGACAGGGGGACTACGAGCAGTACTTC. It translates to CASSSGQGDYEQYF.

The rearrangement joins TRBV11-2 to TRBJ1-2; perhaps TRBD1 as D (5 bases). Germline V gene data show CDR1 as SGHAT and CDR2 as FQNNGV. The CDR3 covers 15 residues. With 8 bases removed from V and 3 bases from J, the gap between germline ends came to 19 bases. This CDR3 reads CASVRRAGKDYGYTF. The CDR3 nucleotides are TGTGCCAGCGTTAGGAGGGCAGGGAAGGACTATGGCTACACCTTC.

The chain uses TRBV5-3 and TRBJ1-2; 9 positions match TRBD1. TRBV5-3 belongs to the ORF category, with a function that is uncertain. Unmatched junction bases numbered 4, after V lost 10 bases and J lost 3 bases. The CDR3 is 12 amino acids. DNA for the CDR3: TGTGCCTTGGGACAGGGTGACTATGGCTACACCTTC. The encoded protein is CALGQGDYGYTF.

The chain is built from TRBV5-5 and TRBJ1-6; tentatively, D is TRBD1 (6 bases). The CDR3 loop spans 15 amino acids. Germline CDR1 SGHKS, CDR2 YYEKEE (reference sequence). Trimming took off 1 base at V and 9 bases at J, with 14 bases between the two ends. The CDR3 here is CASSLSPQGSSPLHF. The CDR3 DNA sequence: TGTGCCAGCAGCTTGAGCCCGCAGGGGAGTTCACCCCTCCACTTT.

This clone occurred once. J is TRBJ1-3 and V is TRBV9; no definite D call. The length of the CDR3 is 12 residues. Germline V gene data show CDR1 as SGDLS and CDR2 as YYNGEE. Trimming removed 4 bases from V and 7 bases from J, with 9 bases in between. The CDR3 is CASSPLVNTIYF. Written as DNA, the CDR3 is TGTGCCAGCAGCCCCCTCGTGAACACCATATATTTT.

The gene calls are TRBV6-5 and TRBJ2-3; D uncertain. Looked up from germline, CDR1 is MNHEY and CDR2 is SVGAGI. Between the trimmed V and J ends, which lost 0 bases and 2 bases, there was a span of 12 bases. There are 16 residues in the CDR3. CDR3 in amino acids: CASSYSVGLNTDTQYF. The CDR3 nucleotides are TGTGCCAGCAGTTACTCGGTCGGGTTGAACACAGATACGCAGTATTTT.

The sample holds a few counts of this clone. Other nucleotide sequences in the sample specify the same CDR3. This chain links TRBV29-1 with TRBJ2-7; 9 nucleotides match TRBD1. The V gene's germline CDR1 is SQVTM and CDR2 ANQGSEA. This CDR3 has 12 amino acids. Losses at the gene ends were 6 bases for V and 2 bases for J; bases not matched to a gene: 2. The CDR3 nucleotides are TGCAGCGTCGGGACAGGGACCTACGAGCAGTACTTC. Its translation: CSVGTGTYEQYF.

The V call is TRBV30, the J call TRBJ2-7; tentatively, D is TRBD1 (6 bases). Germline CDR1 is GTSNPN and CDR2 is SVGIG (reference sequence). Trimming removed 1 base from V and 0 bases from J, with 7 bases in between. This CDR3 is 13 amino acids long. CDR3 amino acids: CAWSARGSYEQYF. As DNA, the CDR3 is TGTGCCTGGAGTGCCAGGGGCTCCTACGAGCAGTACTTC.

This clone was seen a handful of times. The rearrangement joins TRBV7-2 to TRBJ2-7; 7 positions agree with TRBD1. Trimming removed 5 bases from V and 3 bases from J; junction bases left unmatched: 7. CDR3 size: 14 residues. Germline V gives CDR1 SGHTA, CDR2 FQGNSA. CDR3 protein: CASSQWGQSYEQYF. The DNA of the CDR3 is TGTGCCAGCAGCCAATGGGGACAGAGCTACGAGCAGTACTTC.

This chain links TRBV7-9 with TRBJ2-1, with D uncertain. Per the germline V gene, CDR1 is SEHNR and CDR2 is FQNEAQ (reference sequence). Deletions cut 5 bases from V and 10 bases from J, with 9 bases between. The CDR3 spans 11 residues. The DNA of the CDR3 is TGTGCCAGCAGCCCACCCGGGGAGCAGTTCTTC. The encoded protein is CASSPPGEQFF.

The chain uses TRBV4-2 and TRBJ2-1; TRBD2 agrees at 13 bases. V lost 0 bases to trimming and J lost 4 bases; unmatched junction nucleotides: 3. The CDR3 runs to 17 residues. Looked up from germline, CDR1 is LGHNA and CDR2 is YNFKEQ. This chain's CDR3 is CASSQEMTSGGYNEQFF. The DNA of the CDR3 is TGTGCCAGCAGCCAAGAGATGACTAGCGGGGGGTACAATGAGCAGTTCTTC.

In this sample, this clone turned up a few times. The chain couples TRBV27 to TRBJ1-2; perhaps TRBD1 as D (5 bases). V was shortened by 5 bases and J by 11 bases, with 21 bases between the two germline ends. CDR1 is MNHEY and CDR2 is SMNVEV in the germline V gene (reference sequence). The CDR3 covers 14 residues. The CDR3 protein is CASSPDTGSAPYTF. CDR3 coding DNA: TGTGCCAGCAGTCCGGACACCGGATCCGCGCCGTACACCTTC.

The rearrangement joins TRBV27 to TRBJ2-2; TRBD1 is a possible D gene (5 bases). CDR1 and CDR2 from the germline V gene are MNHEY and SMNVEV (reference sequence). Trimming left V 6 bases short and J 1 base short, with 9 bases between. The CDR3 consists of 14 residues. CDR3 DNA: TGTGCCAGCAGGTCTACAGGGAACACCGGGGAGCTGTTTTTT. Amino acids: CASRSTGNTGELFF.

This chain joins TRBV7-9 and TRBJ2-2; a weak D match, TRBD1 (5 bases). The CDR3 has 14 amino acids. Trimming removed 1 base from V and 7 bases from J, with 10 bases in between. From germline, CDR1 is SEHNR and CDR2 FQNEAQ (reference sequence). The CDR3 protein is CASSLEPGIGELFF. The CDR3 DNA is TGTGCCAGCAGCTTAGAGCCAGGGATCGGGGAGCTGTTTTTT.